The text below deals with one TCR beta chain. The antigen this receptor binds is unknown. No base-level quality is on record; no much larger clone is a single base apart. Library generation was performed with the immunoSEQ multiplex PCR assay. TCR beta CDR3 sequencing was performed on DNA from the cultured, isolated CD4+ T cells. Regarding the original processing steps: Non-productive TCR sequences were removed, reads were trimmed to the CDR3 region, and CDR3s of at least 7 amino acids were retained. The MANAFEST web app was used to identify antigen-specific clonotypes by comparing expansion in peptide wells with expansion in reference cultures. To count as positive, a clone had to show expansion at FDR<0.05 compared with the reference and with all other wells, an odds ratio above 5, and a frequency above 0.1% in two replicate wells. Cross-reactive clonotypes were defined as significantly expanded in SARS-CoV-2 spike wells and in at least one common cold coronavirus spike condition. CDR3 similarity was assessed by Levenshtein distance using the stringdist R package, and unrooted trees were constructed with ape in R 3.6.1. TCRdb mirrors the immuneACCESS table, restricted to in-frame sequences. Some clones are absent from its copies; in checked studies, under half trace to an unresolved V gene, and the reason for the others is unknown. The V and J calls and clone size come from that table; D and trimming were worked out from the DNA. In all, the sample holds about 73,000 clones, and roughly 75% of those were seen once. The top ten hold approximately 2% of the sample.

After 10 days of culture, CD4+ T cells were isolated with the EasySep CD4+ T cell isolation kit. Each participant got two doses of an mRNA SARS-CoV-2 vaccine, either BNT162b2 or mRNA-1273. Negative nucleocapsid antibody results before and after vaccination confirmed that the healthy vaccine recipients had no prior SARS-CoV-2 infection. On days 3 and 7, half of the culture medium was replaced with fresh IL-2-containing medium. Unless noted otherwise, every peptide stimulation condition was grown in triplicate wells. Using Ficoll-Paque Plus gradient centrifugation, PBMC were separated from whole blood and then either used fresh or cryopreserved at -140C. The QIAamp micro DNA kit was used to extract genomic DNA from the cultured CD4+ T cells. This entry comes from a study of vaccination effects on CD4 cells after COVID-19 (dated 2022 in TCRdb). For the study in its entirety: The ViraFEST assay stimulated PBMC with viral peptide pools and then used TCR sequencing to identify antigen-specific CD4+ T cell clonotypes by expansion. In the study, cultures from other donors were sequenced using the Oncomine TCR Beta short-read assay on an Illumina iSeq 100. Some 2 million PBMC per well were cultured with 10 ug/ml peptides in IMDM containing approximately 4.6% human AB serum, approximately 10 IU/ml IL-2 and gentamicin. In both COVID-19 convalescent patients and infection-naive vaccine recipients, the study compared SARS-CoV-2 spike-specific CD4+ TCR repertoires from before mRNA vaccination with those from after it. Across the study, the median time from the second dose to post-vaccine sampling was 72 days (range 14 to 241). The full study included some 10 COVID-19 convalescent patients and several SARS-CoV-2-naive healthy vaccine recipients.

The germline V gene specifies SNHLY as CDR1 and FYNNEI as CDR2. Trimming takes 6 bases from V and 7 bases from J, and the germline ends sit 15 bases apart. Counted from cysteine to phenylalanine, this CDR3 has 13 amino acids. The entry retains the CDR3 DNA only, 39 bases that are in frame from base 1. Here is what the overall study found, with its caveats: In healthy vaccine recipients, vaccine-induced clones were almost all SARS-CoV-2 mono-reactive, with only 1 of 255 being cross-reactive with common cold coronaviruses. Limitations of the study were the small number of convalescent patients and the absence of early post-infection timepoints. At late post-vaccination timepoints, both infection-induced and vaccine-induced clones showed marked clonal contraction, consistent with waning T cell responses.

Sequences were derived from CD4+ T cells from PBMCs cultured without peptide, sampled after COVID-19 vaccination. The V gene is TRBV2 and the J gene is TRBJ2-5, with the identity of the D gene unclear. This TCR was sampled from a human donor who received a COVID-19 vaccine. Read as DNA, the sequence is TGTGCCAGCAGAGGCTCCTCCTCCGGGACCCAGTACTTC. Its coded protein is CASRGSSSGTQYF.